This TCR beta chain was sequenced in a study of blood T cell repertoires in COVID-19. The wider study: Material from acute and convalescent COVID-19 was sourced from the United States, Italy and Spain. Sources were T cells, B-cell-depleted T cells, or PBMCs; the material itself was cDNA or gDNA.

Some clones are missing from TCRdb's copy, which holds only in-frame ones; the method was immunoSEQ multiplex PCR. The profile shows about 180,000 clones, about four fifths of them singletons. Germline assignment: CDR1 SGHNT and CDR2 YYREEE (reference sequence). Between the trimmed V and J ends, which lost 6 bases and 5 bases, there was a span of 17 bases. The CDR3 has 14 residues. The clonotype was recovered from a human donor in a cohort sampled during active COVID-19. The sample was peripheral blood. This chain uses TRBV5-4 with TRBJ1-1; D perhaps matches TRBD1 (6 bases). The CDR3 loop reads CASMGGQGWTEAFF. CDR3 nucleotides: TGTGCCAGCATGGGGGGGCAGGGCTGGACTGAAGCTTTCTTT. The full variable domain, completed using reference TRBV5-4 and TRBJ1-1, is ETGVTQSPTHLIKTRGQQVTLRCSSQSGHNTVSWYQQALGQGPQFIFQYYREEENGRGNFPPRFSGLQFPNYSSELNVNALELDDSALYLCASMGGQGWTEAFFGQGTRLTVV.